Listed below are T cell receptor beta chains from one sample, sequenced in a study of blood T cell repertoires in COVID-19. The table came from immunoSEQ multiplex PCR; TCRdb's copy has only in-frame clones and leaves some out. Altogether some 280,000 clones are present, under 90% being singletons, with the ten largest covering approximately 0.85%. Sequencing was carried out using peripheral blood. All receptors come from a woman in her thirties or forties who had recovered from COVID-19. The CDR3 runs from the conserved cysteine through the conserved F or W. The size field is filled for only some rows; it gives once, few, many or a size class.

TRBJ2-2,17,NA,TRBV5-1,CASSRDSGRLHTGELFF
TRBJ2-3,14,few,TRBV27,CASSSQGSTDTQYF
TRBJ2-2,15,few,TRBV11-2,CASTLGWRGTGELFF
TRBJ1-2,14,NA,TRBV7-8,CASSLRESPYGYTF
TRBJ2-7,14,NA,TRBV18,CASSPPAGNYEQYF
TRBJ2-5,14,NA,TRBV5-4,CASSLGAGEETQYF
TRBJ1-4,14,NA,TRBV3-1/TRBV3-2,CASSQAGTGEKLFF
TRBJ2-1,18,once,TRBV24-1,CATSSTGTSGRAYNEQFF
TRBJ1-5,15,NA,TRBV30,CAWSDKSGGNQPQHF
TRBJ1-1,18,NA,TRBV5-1,CASSATGTGNIRNTEAFF
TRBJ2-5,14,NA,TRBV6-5,CASRLTGGGETQYF
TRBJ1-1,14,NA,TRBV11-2,CASSLSIMSIEAFF
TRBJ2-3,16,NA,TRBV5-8,CASSRGTSGDHDTQYF
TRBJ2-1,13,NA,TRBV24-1,CATRGGSYNEQFF
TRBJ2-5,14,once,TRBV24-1,CATSEDRGGETQYF
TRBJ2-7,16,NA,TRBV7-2,CASSVTSGTSSYEQYF
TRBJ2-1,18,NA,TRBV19,CASSDRALLAGGHNEQFF
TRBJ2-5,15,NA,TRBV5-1,CASSPGERDQETQYF